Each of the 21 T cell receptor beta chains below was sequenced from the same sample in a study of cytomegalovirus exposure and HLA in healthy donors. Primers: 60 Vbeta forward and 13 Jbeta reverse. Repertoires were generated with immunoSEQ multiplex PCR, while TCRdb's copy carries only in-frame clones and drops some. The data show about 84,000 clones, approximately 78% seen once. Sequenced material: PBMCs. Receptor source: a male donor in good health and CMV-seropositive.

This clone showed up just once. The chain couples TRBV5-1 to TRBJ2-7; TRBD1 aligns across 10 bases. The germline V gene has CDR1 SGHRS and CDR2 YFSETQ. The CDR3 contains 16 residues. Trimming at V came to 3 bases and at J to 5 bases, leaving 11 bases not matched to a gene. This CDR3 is CASSYGGTGVFDEQYF. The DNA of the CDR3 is TGCGCCAGCAGCTACGGTGGGACAGGGGTTTTCGACGAGCAGTACTTC.

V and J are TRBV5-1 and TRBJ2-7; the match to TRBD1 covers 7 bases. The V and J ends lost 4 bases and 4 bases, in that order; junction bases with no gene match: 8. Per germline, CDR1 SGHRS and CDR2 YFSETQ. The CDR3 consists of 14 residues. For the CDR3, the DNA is TGCGCCAGCAGCCCGGGACAGCCAGGGTACGAGCAGTACTTC. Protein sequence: CASSPGQPGYEQYF. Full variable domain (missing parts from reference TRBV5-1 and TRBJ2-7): KAGVTQTPRYLIKTRGQQVTLSCSPISGHRSVSWYQQTPGQGLQFLFEYFSETQRNKGNFPGRFSGRQFSNSRSEMNVSTLELGDSALYLCASSPGQPGYEQYFGPGTRLTVT.

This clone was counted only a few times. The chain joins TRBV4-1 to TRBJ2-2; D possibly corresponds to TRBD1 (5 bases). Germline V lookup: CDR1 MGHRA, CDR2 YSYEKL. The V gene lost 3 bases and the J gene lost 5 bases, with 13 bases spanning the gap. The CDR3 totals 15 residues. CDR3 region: CASSHQGDRTGELFF. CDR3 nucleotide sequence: TGCGCCAGCAGCCACCAGGGTGATAGGACCGGGGAGCTGTTTTTT.

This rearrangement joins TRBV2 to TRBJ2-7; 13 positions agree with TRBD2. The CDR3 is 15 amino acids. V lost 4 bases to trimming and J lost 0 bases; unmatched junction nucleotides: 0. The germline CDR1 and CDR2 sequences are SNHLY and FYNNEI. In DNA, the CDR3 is TGTGCCAGCAGTGGGACTAGCGGGAGCTCCTACGAGCAGTACTTC. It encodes CASSGTSGSSYEQYF.

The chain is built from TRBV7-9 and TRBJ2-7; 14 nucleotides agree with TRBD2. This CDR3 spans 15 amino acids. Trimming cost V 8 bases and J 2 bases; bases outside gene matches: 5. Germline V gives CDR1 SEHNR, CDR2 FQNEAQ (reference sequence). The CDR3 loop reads CASHGTSGSAYEQYF. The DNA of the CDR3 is TGTGCCAGCCACGGGACTAGCGGGAGCGCCTACGAGCAGTACTTC. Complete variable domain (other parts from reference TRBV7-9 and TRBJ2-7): DTGVSQNPRHKITKRGQNVTFRCDPISEHNRLYWYRQTLGQGPEFLTYFQNEAQLEKSRLLSDRFSAERPKGSFSTLEIQRTEQGDSAMYLCASHGTSGSAYEQYFGPGTRLTVT.

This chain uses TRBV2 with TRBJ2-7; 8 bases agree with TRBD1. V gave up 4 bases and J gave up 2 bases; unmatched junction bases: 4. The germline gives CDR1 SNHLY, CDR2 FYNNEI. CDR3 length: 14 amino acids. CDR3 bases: TGTGCCAGCAGTGCCCAGGGGGCTACCTACGAGCAGTACTTC. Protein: CASSAQGATYEQYF.

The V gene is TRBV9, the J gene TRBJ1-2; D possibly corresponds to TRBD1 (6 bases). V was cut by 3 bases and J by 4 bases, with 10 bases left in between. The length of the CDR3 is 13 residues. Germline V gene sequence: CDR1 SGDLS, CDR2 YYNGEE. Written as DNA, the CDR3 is TGTGCCAGCAGCGCGACAGGATCCTATGGCTACACCTTC. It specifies CASSATGSYGYTF.

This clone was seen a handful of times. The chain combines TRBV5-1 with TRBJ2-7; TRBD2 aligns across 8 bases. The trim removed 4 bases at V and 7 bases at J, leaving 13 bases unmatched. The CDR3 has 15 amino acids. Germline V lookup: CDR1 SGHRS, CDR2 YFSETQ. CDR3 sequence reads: CASSQISGGPQEQYF. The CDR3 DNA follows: TGCGCCAGCAGCCAAATTTCGGGAGGGCCTCAAGAGCAGTACTTC. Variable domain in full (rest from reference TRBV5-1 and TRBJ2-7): KAGVTQTPRYLIKTRGQQVTLSCSPISGHRSVSWYQQTPGQGLQFLFEYFSETQRNKGNFPGRFSGRQFSNSRSEMNVSTLELGDSALYLCASSQISGGPQEQYFGPGTRLTVT.

Here the CDR3 DNA reads TGTGCCAGCAGCTTTGACAGAAAAAACACTGAAGCTTTCTTT. Encoded protein: CASSFDRKNTEAFF. V is TRBV6-6 and J is TRBJ1-1, with a possible D match to TRBD1 (5 bases). Germline V CDR1 and CDR2: MNHNY, SVGAGI (reference sequence). This CDR3 contains 14 residues. The V gene lost 6 bases and the J gene lost 2 bases, with 13 bases spanning the gap.

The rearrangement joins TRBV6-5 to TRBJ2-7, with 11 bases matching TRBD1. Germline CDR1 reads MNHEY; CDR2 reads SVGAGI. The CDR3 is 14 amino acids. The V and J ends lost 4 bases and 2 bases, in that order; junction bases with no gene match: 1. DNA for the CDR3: TGTGCCAGCAGTTGGGGACAGGGGGCCTACGAGCAGTACTTC. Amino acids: CASSWGQGAYEQYF.

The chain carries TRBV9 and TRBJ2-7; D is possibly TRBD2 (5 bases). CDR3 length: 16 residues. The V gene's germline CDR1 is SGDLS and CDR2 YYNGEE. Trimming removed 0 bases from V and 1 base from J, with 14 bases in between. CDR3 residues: CASSVGVERSSYEQYF. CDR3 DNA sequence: TGTGCCAGCAGCGTAGGCGTTGAGCGGTCATCCTACGAGCAGTACTTC.

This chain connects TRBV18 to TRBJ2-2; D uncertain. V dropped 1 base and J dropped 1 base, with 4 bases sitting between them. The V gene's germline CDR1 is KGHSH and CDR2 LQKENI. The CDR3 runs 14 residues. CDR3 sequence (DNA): TGTGCCAGCTCACCACTAGAGAACACCGGGGAGCTGTTTTTT. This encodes CASSPLENTGELFF.

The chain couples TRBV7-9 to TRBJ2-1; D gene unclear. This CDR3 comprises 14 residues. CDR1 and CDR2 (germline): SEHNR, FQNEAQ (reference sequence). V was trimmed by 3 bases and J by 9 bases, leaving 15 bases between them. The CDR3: CASSFPSSSSEQFF. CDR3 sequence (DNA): TGTGCCAGCAGCTTCCCGTCATCGTCGAGTGAGCAGTTCTTC.

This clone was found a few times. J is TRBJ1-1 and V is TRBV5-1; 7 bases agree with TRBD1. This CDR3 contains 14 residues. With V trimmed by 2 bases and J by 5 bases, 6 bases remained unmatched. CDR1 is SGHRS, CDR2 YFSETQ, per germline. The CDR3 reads CASSFNRGGTEAFF. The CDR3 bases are TGCGCCAGCAGCTTTAACAGGGGTGGGACTGAAGCTTTCTTT. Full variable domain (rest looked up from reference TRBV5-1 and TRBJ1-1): KAGVTQTPRYLIKTRGQQVTLSCSPISGHRSVSWYQQTPGQGLQFLFEYFSETQRNKGNFPGRFSGRQFSNSRSEMNVSTLELGDSALYLCASSFNRGGTEAFFGQGTRLTVV.

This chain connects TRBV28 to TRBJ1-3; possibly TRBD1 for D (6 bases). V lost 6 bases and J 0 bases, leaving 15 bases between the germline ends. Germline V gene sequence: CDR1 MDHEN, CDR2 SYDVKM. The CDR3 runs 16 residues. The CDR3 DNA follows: TGTGCCAGCAGAGCCTACAGGGATTCCTCTGGAAACACCATATATTTT. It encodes CASRAYRDSSGNTIYF. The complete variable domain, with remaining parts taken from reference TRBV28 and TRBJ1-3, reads DVKVTQSSRYLVKRTGEKVFLECVQDMDHENMFWYRQDPGLGLRLIYFSYDVKMKEKGDIPEGYSVSREKKERFSLILESASTNQTSMYLCASRAYRDSSGNTIYFGEGSWLTVV.

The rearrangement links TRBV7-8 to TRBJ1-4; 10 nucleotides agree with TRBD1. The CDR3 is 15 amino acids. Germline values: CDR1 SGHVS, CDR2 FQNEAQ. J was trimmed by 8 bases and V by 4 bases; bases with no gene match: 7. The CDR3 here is CASSWGTGAWEKLFF. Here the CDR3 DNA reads TGTGCCAGCAGCTGGGGGACAGGGGCATGGGAAAAACTGTTTTTT.

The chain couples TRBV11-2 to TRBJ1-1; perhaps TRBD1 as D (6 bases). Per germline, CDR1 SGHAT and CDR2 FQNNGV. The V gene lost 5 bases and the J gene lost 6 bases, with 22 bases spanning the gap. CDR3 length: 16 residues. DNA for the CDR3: TGTGCCAGCAGCCATGGACTTTGGGGGCGCGTCCCTGAAGCTTTCTTT. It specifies CASSHGLWGRVPEAFF.

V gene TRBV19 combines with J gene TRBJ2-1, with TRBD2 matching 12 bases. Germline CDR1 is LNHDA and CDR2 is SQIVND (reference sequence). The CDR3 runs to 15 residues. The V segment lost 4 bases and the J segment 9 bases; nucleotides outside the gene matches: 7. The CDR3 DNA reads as TGTGCCAGTAGTACTAGCGGGAGGGCTAGGGGTGAGCAGTTCTTC. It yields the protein CASSTSGRARGEQFF.

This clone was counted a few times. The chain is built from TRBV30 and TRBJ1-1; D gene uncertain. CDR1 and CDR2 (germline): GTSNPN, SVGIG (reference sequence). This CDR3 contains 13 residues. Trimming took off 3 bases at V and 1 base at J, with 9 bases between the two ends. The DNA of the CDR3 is TGTGCCTGGAGACCGACTGGGAACACTGAAGCTTTCTTT. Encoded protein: CAWRPTGNTEAFF.

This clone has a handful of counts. For the CDR3, the DNA is TGTGCCAGCACTGTCGACGGACTTAATGAAAAACTGTTTTTT. Protein sequence: CASTVDGLNEKLFF. The V and J genes are TRBV6-1 and TRBJ1-4; D unclear. The V gene lost 7 bases and the J gene lost 4 bases, with 13 bases spanning the gap. Germline-derived CDR1 and CDR2 are MNHNS and SASEGT. The CDR3 has 14 amino acids.

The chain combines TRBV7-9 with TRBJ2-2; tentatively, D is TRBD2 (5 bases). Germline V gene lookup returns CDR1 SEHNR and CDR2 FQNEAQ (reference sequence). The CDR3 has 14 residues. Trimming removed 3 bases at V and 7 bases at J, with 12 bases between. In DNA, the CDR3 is TGTGCCAGCAGCTTCCAGGAGGCCATCGGGGAGCTGTTTTTT. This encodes CASSFQEAIGELFF.